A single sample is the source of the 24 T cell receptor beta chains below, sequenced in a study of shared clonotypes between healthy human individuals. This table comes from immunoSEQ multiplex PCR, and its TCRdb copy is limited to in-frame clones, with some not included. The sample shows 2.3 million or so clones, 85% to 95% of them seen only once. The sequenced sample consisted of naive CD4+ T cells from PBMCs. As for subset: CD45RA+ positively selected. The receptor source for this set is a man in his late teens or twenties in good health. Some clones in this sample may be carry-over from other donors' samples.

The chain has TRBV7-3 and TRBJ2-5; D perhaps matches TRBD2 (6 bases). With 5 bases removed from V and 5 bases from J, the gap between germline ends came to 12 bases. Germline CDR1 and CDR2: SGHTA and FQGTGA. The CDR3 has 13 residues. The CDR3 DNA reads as TGTGCCAGCAGCACGACTAGGGAGGAGACCCAGTACTTC. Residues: CASSTTREETQYF.

As DNA, the CDR3 is TGTGCCAGCAGCTACCGACAGGGCTACACAGATACGCAGTATTTT. Protein product: CASSYRQGYTDTQYF. This chain uses TRBV5-8 with TRBJ2-3; TRBD1 matches at 7 bases. Germline V lookup: CDR1 SGHTS, CDR2 YDEGEE. The CDR3 is 15 residues long. Trimming took 3 bases from V and 2 from J; bases not matched to a gene: 6.

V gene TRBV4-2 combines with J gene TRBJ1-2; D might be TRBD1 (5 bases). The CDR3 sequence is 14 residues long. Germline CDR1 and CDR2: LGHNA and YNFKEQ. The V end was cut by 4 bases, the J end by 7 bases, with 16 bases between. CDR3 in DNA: TGTGCCAGCAGCCCCCCGGGCGGGGCGAGTGGCTACACCTTC. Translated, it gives CASSPPGGASGYTF.

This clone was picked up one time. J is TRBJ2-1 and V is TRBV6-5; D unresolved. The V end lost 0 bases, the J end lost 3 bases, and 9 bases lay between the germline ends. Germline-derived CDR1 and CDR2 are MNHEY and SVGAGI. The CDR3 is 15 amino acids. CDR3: CASSYSSADYNEQFF. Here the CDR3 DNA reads TGTGCCAGCAGTTACTCGAGTGCTGACTACAATGAGCAGTTCTTC.

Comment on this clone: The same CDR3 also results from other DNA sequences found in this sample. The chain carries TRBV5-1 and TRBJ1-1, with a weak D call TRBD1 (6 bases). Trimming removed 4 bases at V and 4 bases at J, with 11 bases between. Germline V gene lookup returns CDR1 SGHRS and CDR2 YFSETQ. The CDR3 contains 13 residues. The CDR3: CASSIQGGTEAFF. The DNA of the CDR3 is TGCGCCAGCAGCATACAGGGCGGCACTGAAGCTTTCTTT.

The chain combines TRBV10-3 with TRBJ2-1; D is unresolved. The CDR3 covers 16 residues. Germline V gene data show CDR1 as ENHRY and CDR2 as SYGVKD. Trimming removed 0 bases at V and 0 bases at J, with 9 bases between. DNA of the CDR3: TGTGCCATCAGTGAGTCTAAGTCAGCCTCCTACAATGAGCAGTTCTTC. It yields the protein CAISESKSASYNEQFF.

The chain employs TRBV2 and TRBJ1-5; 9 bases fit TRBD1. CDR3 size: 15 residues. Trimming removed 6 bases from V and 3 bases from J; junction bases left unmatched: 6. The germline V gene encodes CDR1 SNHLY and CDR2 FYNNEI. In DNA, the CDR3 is TGTGCCAGCAGGAGGGACAGGGAAAACAATCAGCCCCAGCATTTT. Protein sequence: CASRRDRENNQPQHF. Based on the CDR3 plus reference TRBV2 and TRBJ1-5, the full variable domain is EPEVTQTPSHQVTQMGQEVILRCVPISNHLYFYWYRQILGQKVEFLVSFYNNEISEKSEIFDDQFSVERPDGSNFTLKIRSTKLEDSAMYFCASRRDRENNQPQHFGDGTRLSIL.

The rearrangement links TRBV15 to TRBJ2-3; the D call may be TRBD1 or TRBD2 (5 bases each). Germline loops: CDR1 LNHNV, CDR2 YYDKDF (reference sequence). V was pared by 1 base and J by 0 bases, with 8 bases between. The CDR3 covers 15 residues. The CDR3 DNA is TGTGCCACCAGCAGAGTCGGGGCTAGCACAGATACGCAGTATTTT. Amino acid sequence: CATSRVGASTDTQYF. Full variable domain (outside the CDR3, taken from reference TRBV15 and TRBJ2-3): DAMVIQNPRYQVTQFGKPVTLSCSQTLNHNVMYWYQQKSSQAPKLLFHYYDKDFNNEADTPDNFQSRRPNTSFCFLDIRSPGLGDTAMYLCATSRVGASTDTQYFGPGTRLTVL.

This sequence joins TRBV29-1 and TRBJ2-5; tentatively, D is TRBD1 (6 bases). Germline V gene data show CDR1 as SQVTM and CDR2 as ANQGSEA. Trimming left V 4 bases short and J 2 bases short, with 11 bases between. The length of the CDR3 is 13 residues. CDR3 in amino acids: CSVAGTLQETQYF. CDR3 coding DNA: TGCAGCGTTGCCGGGACACTTCAAGAGACCCAGTACTTC.

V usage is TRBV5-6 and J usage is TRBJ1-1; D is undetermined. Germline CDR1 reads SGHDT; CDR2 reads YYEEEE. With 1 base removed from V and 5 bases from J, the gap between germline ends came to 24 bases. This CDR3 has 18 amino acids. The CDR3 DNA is TGTGCCAGCAGCTTGTCATTTTTGTACAGCCCTCCGGGGACTGAAGCTTTCTTT. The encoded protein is CASSLSFLYSPPGTEAFF.

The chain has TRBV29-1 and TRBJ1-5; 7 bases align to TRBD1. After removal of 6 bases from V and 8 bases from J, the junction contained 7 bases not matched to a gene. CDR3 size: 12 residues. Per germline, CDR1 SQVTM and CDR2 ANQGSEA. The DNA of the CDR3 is TGCAGCGTCCAACAGGGGATCGAGCCCCAGCATTTT. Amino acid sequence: CSVQQGIEPQHF.

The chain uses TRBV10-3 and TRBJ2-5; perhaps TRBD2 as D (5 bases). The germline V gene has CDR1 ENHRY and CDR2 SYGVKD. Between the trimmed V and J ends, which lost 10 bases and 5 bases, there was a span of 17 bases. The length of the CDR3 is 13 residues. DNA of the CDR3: TGTGCCACCACGGGCGGGCGCGAGGAGACCCAGTACTTC. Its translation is CATTGGREETQYF.

The CDR3 coding sequence is TGTGCCACCAGCCCGGACAGGGCGTTTTCCTACGAGCAGTACTTC. Translating gives CATSPDRAFSYEQYF. The rearrangement links TRBV15 to TRBJ2-7; TRBD1 matches 8 bases. Per the germline V gene, CDR1 is LNHNV and CDR2 is YYDKDF (reference sequence). The CDR3 is made up of 15 amino acids. The V and J ends lost 5 bases and 1 base, in that order; junction bases with no gene match: 7.

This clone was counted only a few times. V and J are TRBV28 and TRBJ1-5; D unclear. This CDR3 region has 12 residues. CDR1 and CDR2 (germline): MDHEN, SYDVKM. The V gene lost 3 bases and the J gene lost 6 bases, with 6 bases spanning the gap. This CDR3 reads CASSFWGQPQHF. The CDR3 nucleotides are TGTGCCAGCAGTTTTTGGGGTCAGCCCCAGCATTTT.

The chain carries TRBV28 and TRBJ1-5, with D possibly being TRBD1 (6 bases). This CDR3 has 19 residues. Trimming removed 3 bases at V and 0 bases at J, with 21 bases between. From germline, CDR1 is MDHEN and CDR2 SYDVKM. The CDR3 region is CASSFPLDRLIYSNQPQHF. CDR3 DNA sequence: TGTGCCAGCAGTTTCCCTCTCGACAGGCTAATATATAGCAATCAGCCCCAGCATTTT.

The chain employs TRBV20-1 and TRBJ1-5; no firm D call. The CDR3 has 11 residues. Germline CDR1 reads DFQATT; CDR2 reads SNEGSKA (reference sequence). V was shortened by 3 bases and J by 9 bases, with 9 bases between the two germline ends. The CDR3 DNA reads TGCAGTGCTAGCCGTTGGGGGCCCCAGCATTTT. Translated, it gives CSASRWGPQHF.

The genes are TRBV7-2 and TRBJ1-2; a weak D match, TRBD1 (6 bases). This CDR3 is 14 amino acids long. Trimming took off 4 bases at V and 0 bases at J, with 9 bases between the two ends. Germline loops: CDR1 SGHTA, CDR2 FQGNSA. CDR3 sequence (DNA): TGTGCCAGCAGCTCCGGACAGCCTAACTATGGCTACACCTTC. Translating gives CASSSGQPNYGYTF.

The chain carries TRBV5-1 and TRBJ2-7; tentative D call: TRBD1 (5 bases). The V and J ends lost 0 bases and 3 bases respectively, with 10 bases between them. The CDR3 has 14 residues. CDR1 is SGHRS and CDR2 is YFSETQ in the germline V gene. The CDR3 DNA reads TGCGCCAGCAGCTTGGGACAGAATCTCTACGAGCAGTACTTC. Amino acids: CASSLGQNLYEQYF.

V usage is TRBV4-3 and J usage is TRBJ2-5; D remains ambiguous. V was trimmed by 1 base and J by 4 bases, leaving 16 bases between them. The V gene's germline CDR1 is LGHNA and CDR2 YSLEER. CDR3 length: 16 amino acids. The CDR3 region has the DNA TGCGCCAGCAGCCAAGGCCTGGTACAGATTGGAGAGACCCAGTACTTC. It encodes CASSQGLVQIGETQYF.

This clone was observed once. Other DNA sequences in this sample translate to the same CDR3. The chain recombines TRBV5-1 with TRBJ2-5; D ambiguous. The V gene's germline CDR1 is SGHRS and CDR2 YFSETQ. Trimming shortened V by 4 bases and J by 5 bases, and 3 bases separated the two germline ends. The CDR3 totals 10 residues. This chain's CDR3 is CASSGETQYF. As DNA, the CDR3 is TGCGCCAGCAGCGGGGAGACCCAGTACTTC.

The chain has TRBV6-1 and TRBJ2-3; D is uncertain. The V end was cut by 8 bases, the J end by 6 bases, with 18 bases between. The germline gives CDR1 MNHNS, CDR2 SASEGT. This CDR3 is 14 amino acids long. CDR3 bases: TGTGCCAGCGCTCGGGCCTTCGGAGCGGATACGCAGTATTTT. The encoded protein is CASARAFGADTQYF.

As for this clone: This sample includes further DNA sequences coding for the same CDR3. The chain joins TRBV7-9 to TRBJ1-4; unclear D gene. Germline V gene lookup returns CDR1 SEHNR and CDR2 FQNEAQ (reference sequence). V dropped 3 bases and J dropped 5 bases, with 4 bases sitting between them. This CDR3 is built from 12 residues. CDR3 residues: CASSLGNEKLFF. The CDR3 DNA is TGTGCCAGCAGCTTGGGGAATGAAAAACTGTTTTTT.

The CDR3 is CASSEGSGNYEQYF. The CDR3 DNA sequence: TGTGCCAGCAGCGAGGGTAGCGGAAACTACGAGCAGTACTTC. This chain links TRBV6-5 with TRBJ2-7, with D maybe TRBD2 (6 bases). Trimming left V 6 bases short and J 3 bases short, with 15 bases between. The germline V gene encodes CDR1 MNHEY and CDR2 SVGAGI. The CDR3 length is 14 residues.

CDR3 DNA: TGTGCCAGCAGCTTAGGTGCGGTGCCACTCTCCTACGAGCAGTACTTC. It yields the protein CASSLGAVPLSYEQYF. The chain carries TRBV7-8 and TRBJ2-7; no firm D call. Germline V CDR1 and CDR2: SGHVS, FQNEAQ. The CDR3 has 16 residues. Trimming took 1 base from V and 0 from J, leaving 13 bases between them.